Here is one TCR beta chain with its context. The record originates from a study of blood T cell repertoires in COVID-19. Study-wide context: There were acute and convalescent COVID-19 samples, and they came from the United States, Italy and Spain.

Original methodology: How many nucleated cells were present was estimated from reference gene primer amplification. The assay was immunoSEQ multiplex PCR, and TCRdb's table has in-frame clones only and misses some. V and J calls and clone size are as listed in that table; D and trimming were resolved from the DNA. This sample has about 140,000 clones, with about 86% found just once. The CDR3 is 13 residues long. Germline loops: CDR1 SQVTM, CDR2 ANQGSEA. J was trimmed by 7 bases and V by 4 bases; bases with no gene match: 6. The TCR was taken from an older woman with acute or convalescent COVID-19. Sequencing used peripheral blood. V and J are TRBV29-1 and TRBJ1-4; 7 nucleotides align to TRBD1. The CDR3 nucleotides are TGCAGCGTTGGACAGGGTTTCCGTGAAAAACTGTTTTTT. It specifies CSVGQGFREKLFF.